This TCR beta chain came from a study of PD-1 blockade in classical Hodgkin lymphoma. Data came from immunoSEQ multiplex PCR; TCRdb stores just in-frame clones and leaves some out. The sample comprises roughly 12,000 clones, about 85% of which are singletons, and under 40% rests with the top ten. With no exception, relapse followed autologous stem cell transplantation in all patients, and brentuximab vedotin exposure varied. This CDR3 is built from 15 residues. The V gene end was trimmed by 6 bases and the J gene end by 4 bases; junction bases not matched to a gene: 6. Germline loops: CDR1 SGHNT, CDR2 YENEEA.

The sequence came from a human donor with classical Hodgkin lymphoma. Sequencing used peripheral blood mononuclear cells (PBMCs), obtained at baseline. The rearrangement links TRBV11-3 to TRBJ1-6, with 7 positions matching TRBD1. The CDR3, as DNA: TGTGCCAGCAGACTAAGGACAGGTTATAATTCACCCCTCCACTTT. This encodes CASRLRTGYNSPLHF.